The sequence of this TCR beta chain was determined in a study of CD8+CD57+ T cells in acquired aplastic anemia. In the study overall: The DNA of sorted CD4+ and CD8+ cells averaged 3.2 ug.

The CDR3 loop spans 15 amino acids. Germline V CDR1 and CDR2: MNHEY, SVGEGT. The V and J ends lost 7 bases and 10 bases respectively, with 22 bases between them. Sequencing was done on patients that had shown CD8+CD57+ cell expansion by flow cytometry. Patients had undergone no therapy by the time their blood was sampled. Profiling that covered TCR beta VDJ and CDR3 relied on genomic DNA as its template. MiXCR was run by TCRdb on the reads, yielding one entry per CDR3 protein. The table records roughly 290,000 distinct CDR3 sequences, under 60% of them present only once. A word on this clonotype: Antigen: not known.

General observations from the study: With respect to CD8+ Simpson's diversity, patients and controls did not differ significantly. Researchers report that fewer than 35 CD8+ CDR3 sequences appeared in both patients and controls.

The genes are TRBV6-2 or TRBV6-3 and TRBJ1-4; D is uncertain. Sequencing input: sorted CD4+, CD8+, or CD8+CD57+ T cells (not recorded which) from PBMCs. This clonotype was obtained from a human donor with aplastic anemia. The CDR3 is CASTQRPDFTGKLFF. In DNA, the CDR3 is TGTGCCAGCACCCAACGACCCGACTTTACGGGAAAACTGTTTTTT.